This T cell receptor (beta chain) stems from a study of shared clonotypes between healthy human individuals. CD8 memory fractions consisted of CD45RO+ and CCR7-negative CD45RA+ TemRA cells together. Note on this clone: Antigen specificity is unknown.

Germline lookup yields CDR1 SGHVT and CDR2 SQSDAQ. The V and J ends lost 2 bases and 3 bases respectively, with 14 bases between them. The CDR3 has 15 residues. Study conclusions and caveats: Clonotype sharing among donors was thought likely to change with sequencing depth. Rarefaction revealed incomplete sorted-subset sequencing despite large depth.

Original processing notes: Without quality scores, immunoSEQ junctional reads could not be filtered like full-length reads. Using immunoSEQ multiplex PCR, the repertoire was profiled, and TCRdb retains in-frame clones only, with some absent. D and trimming come from the DNA, and the V and J calls and clone size come from that table. The table has hundreds of thousands of clones, about 96% seen once; the top ten hold about 0.32%. The receptor comes from a young man in good health. The chain carries TRBV7-4 and TRBJ2-7; D might be TRBD2 (6 bases). What was sequenced was memory CD8+ T cells sorted from blood. Noted subset: CD45RO+ cells pooled with CCR7-negative TemRA cells. The CDR3 coding sequence is TGTGCCAGCAGCTTACAGGGAGGCCCACTCTACGAGCAGTACTTC. Translating gives CASSLQGGPLYEQYF.